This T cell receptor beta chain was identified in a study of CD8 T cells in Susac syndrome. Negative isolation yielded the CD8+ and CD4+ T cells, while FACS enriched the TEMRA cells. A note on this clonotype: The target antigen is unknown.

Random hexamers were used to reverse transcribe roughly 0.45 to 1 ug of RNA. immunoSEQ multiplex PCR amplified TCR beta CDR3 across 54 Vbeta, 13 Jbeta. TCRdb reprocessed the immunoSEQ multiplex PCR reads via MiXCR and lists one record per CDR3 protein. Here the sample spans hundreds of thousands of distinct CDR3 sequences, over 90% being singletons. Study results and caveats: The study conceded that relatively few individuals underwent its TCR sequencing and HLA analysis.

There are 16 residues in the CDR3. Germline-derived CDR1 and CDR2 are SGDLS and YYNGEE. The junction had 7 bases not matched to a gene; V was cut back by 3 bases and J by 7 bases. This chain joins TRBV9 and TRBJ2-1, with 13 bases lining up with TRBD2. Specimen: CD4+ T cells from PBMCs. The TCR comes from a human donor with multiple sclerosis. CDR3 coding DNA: TGTGCCAGCAGCGCCCGACTAGCGGGGGGTGGGAATGAGCAGTTCTTC. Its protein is CASSARLAGGGNEQFF.